Following are 10 T cell receptor beta chains from one sample sequenced in a study of early T cells in non-severe SARS-CoV-2 infection (dated by TCRdb to the early 2020s). Library method: 5' RACE. The listed sequencing device is NextSeq 500. Using fastp trimming at Q25 and MiXCR clonotype assembly, TCRdb reanalyzed the public sequencing data and kept in-frame beta chains. Under each unique CDR3 protein, matching rows form one entry showing the most common genes and DNA. Across this sample there are 30,000 to 35,000 distinct CDR3 sequences, with around 4% seen only once. In total, the top ten clones hold under 6% of the sample. The source material was whole blood. The receptor source for this set is an adult who was a healthcare worker with PCR-confirmed SARS-CoV-2 infection or an uninfected control (not recorded which).

This clonotype occurred many times. The chain recombines TRBV19 with TRBJ1-6, with no clear D. Per the germline V gene, CDR1 is LNHDA and CDR2 is SQIVND (reference sequence). The CDR3 spans 16 residues. Trimming took off 3 bases at V and 0 bases at J, with 9 bases between the two ends. The CDR3 DNA is TGTGCCAGTAGTATCGTCGTGAGCTCCTATAATTCACCCCTCCACTTT. Its protein product is CASSIVVSSYNSPLHF.

This clonotype appeared many times. The J gene is TRBJ2-5, the V gene TRBV6-5; D remains unclear. V dropped 0 bases and J dropped 6 bases, with 11 bases sitting between them. Germline V gene data show CDR1 as MNHEY and CDR2 as SVGAGI. The CDR3 loop spans 14 amino acids. The CDR3 is CASSYSGRAKTQYF. CDR3 sequence (DNA): TGTGCCAGCAGTTACTCGGGCCGTGCGAAGACCCAGTACTTC.

In its sample, this clonotype was seen many times. J is TRBJ2-1 and V is TRBV3-1; D assignment may be TRBD1 or TRBD2 (5 bases each). The CDR3 spans 18 residues. Trimming removed 2 bases from V and 3 bases from J, with 20 bases in between. Germline loops: CDR1 LGHDT, CDR2 YNNKEL (reference sequence). CDR3: CASSQPELGTELYNEQFF. DNA of the CDR3: TGTGCCAGCAGCCAACCAGAGCTAGGGACGGAACTCTACAATGAGCAGTTCTTC.

The table lists this clonotype with many counts. The V gene is TRBV4-1, the J gene TRBJ2-7, with 7 bases that match TRBD2. Germline V gene lookup returns CDR1 MGHRA and CDR2 YSYEKL. J was trimmed by 9 bases and V by 4 bases; bases with no gene match: 6. CDR3 length: 12 residues. Here the CDR3 reads CASSPPPGGQYF. The CDR3 nucleotides read TGCGCCAGCAGCCCCCCTCCGGGGGGGCAGTACTTC.

At least ten counts were recorded for this clonotype. The rearrangement joins TRBV12-3 or TRBV12-4 to TRBJ1-1; weak D call: TRBD1 (5 bases). The CDR3 consists of 16 residues. The V and J ends lost 5 bases and 4 bases respectively, with 20 bases between them. The CDR3 DNA reads TGTGCCAGCAGTCTTATCGGGACCTCCTTGGGCACTGAAGCTTTCTTT. Translated: CASSLIGTSLGTEAFF.

This chain joins TRBV6-5 and TRBJ1-1, with D tentatively TRBD1 (5 bases). CDR3 size: 14 residues. V lost 8 bases and J 6 bases, leaving 19 bases between the germline ends. Germline V lookup: CDR1 MNHEY, CDR2 SVGAGI. The CDR3 nucleotides are TGTGCCAGCGGTGTACACTTAGGGGACGCTGAAGCTTTCTTT. Protein: CASGVHLGDAEAFF.

This clonotype was recorded many times. The J gene is TRBJ2-7, the V gene TRBV11-1; 7 positions agree with TRBD2. Germline CDR1 is SGHAT and CDR2 is FQDESV (reference sequence). CDR3 length: 14 amino acids. The trim removed 2 bases at V and 3 bases at J, leaving 4 bases unmatched. The CDR3 here is CASSLRRENYEQYF. The CDR3 DNA is TGTGCCAGCAGCTTACGGCGGGAGAACTACGAGCAGTACTTC.

Many counts were recorded for this clonotype. The CDR3 nucleotides read TGTGCCAGCAGCTTAGTACTCAGCATGAACACTGAAGCTTTCTTT. Protein product: CASSLVLSMNTEAFF. The genes are TRBV7-2 and TRBJ1-1, with D uncertain. The germline CDR1 and CDR2 sequences are SGHTA and FQGNSA. V was shortened by 1 base and J by 0 bases, with 9 bases between the two germline ends. This CDR3 spans 15 amino acids.

This clonotype has at least ten counts. The chain couples TRBV25-1 to TRBJ2-6; 9 bases are shared with TRBD1. The V and J ends lost 3 bases and 1 base, in that order; junction bases with no gene match: 7. Per germline, CDR1 MGHDK and CDR2 SYGVNS. The CDR3 sequence is 18 residues long. In nucleotides, the CDR3 is TGTGCCAGCAGTGAGATTGGGACAGGGATTTCTGGGGCCAACGTCCTGACTTTC. It specifies CASSEIGTGISGANVLTF.

This clonotype was seen at least ten times. The J gene is TRBJ2-1, the V gene TRBV20-1; the match to TRBD1 covers 10 bases. Germline CDR1 and CDR2: DFQATT and SNEGSKA (reference sequence). The CDR3 sequence is 10 residues long. V gave up 6 bases and J gave up 15 bases; unmatched junction bases: 5. The CDR3 is CSALTGGTFF. CDR3 nucleotides: TGCAGTGCCCTGACAGGGGGCACGTTCTTC.